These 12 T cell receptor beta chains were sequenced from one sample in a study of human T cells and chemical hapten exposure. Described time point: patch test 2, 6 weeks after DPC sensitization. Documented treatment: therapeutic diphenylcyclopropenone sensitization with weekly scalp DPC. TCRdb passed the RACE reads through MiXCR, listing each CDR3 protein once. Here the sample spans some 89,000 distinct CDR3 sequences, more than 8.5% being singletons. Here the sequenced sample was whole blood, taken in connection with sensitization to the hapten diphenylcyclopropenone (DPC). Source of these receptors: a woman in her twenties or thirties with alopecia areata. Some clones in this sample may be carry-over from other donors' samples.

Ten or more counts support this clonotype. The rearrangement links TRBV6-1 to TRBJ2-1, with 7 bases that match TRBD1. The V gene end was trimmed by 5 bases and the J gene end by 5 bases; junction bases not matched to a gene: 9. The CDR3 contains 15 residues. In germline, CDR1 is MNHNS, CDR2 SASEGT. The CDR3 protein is CASSRTGDRDNEQFF. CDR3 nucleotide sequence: TGTGCCAGCAGTCGAACAGGGGATCGGGACAATGAGCAGTTCTTC.

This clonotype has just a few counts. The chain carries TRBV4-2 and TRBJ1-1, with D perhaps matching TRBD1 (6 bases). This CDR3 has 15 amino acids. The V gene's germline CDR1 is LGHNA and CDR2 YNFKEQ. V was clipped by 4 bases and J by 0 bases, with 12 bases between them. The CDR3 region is CASSPAGTLNTEAFF. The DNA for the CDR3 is TGTGCCAGCAGCCCCGCCGGGACACTGAACACTGAAGCTTTCTTT.

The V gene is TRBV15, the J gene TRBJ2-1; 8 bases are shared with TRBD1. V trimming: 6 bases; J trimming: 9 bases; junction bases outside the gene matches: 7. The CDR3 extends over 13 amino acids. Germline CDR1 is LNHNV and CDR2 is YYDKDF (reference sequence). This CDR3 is CATSRQGAVEQFF. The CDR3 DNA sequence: TGTGCCACCAGTCGTCAGGGGGCGGTTGAGCAGTTCTTC. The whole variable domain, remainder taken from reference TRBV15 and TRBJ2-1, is DAMVIQNPRYQVTQFGKPVTLSCSQTLNHNVMYWYQQKSSQAPKLLFHYYDKDFNNEADTPDNFQSRRPNTSFCFLDIRSPGLGDTAMYLCATSRQGAVEQFFGPGTRLTVL.

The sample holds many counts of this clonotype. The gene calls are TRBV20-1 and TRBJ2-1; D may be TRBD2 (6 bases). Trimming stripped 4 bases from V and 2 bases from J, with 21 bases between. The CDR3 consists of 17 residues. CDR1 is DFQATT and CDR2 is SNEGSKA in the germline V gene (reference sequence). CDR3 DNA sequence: TGCAGTGCTAAACCCTACTTCACTAGCTACCCCTACAATGAGCAGTTCTTC. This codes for CSAKPYFTSYPYNEQFF.

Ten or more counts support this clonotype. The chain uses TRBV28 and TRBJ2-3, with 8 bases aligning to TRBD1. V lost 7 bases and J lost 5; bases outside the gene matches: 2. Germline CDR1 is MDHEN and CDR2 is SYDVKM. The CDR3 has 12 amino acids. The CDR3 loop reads CASTTGVDTQYF. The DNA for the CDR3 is TGTGCCAGCACGACAGGGGTAGATACGCAGTATTTT. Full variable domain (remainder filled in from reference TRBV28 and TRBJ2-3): DVKVTQSSRYLVKRTGEKVFLECVQDMDHENMFWYRQDPGLGLRLIYFSYDVKMKEKGDIPEGYSVSREKKERFSLILESASTNQTSMYLCASTTGVDTQYFGPGTRLTVL.

The CDR3 DNA sequence: TGTGCCAGCAGCCAAGATGGACGGAGCTCCTATAATTCACCCCTCCACTTT. Protein: CASSQDGRSSYNSPLHF. The chain is built from TRBV3-1 and TRBJ1-6, with D unresolved. From germline, CDR1 is LGHDT and CDR2 YNNKEL (reference sequence). V lost 0 bases and J lost 0, with 9 bases in between. This CDR3 has 17 amino acids.

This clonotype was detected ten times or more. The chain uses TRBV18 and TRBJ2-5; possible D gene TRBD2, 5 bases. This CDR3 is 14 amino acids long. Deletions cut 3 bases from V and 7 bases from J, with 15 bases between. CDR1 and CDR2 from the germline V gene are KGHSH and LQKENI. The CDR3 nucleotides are TGTGCCAGCTCACCTCCGGGCGGACTCTCGACCCAGTACTTC. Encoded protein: CASSPPGGLSTQYF.

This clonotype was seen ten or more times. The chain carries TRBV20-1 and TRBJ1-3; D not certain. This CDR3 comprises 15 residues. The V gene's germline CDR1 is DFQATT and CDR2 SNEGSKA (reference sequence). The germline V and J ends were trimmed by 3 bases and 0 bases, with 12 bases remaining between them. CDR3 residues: CSARARGGSGNTIYF. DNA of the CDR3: TGCAGTGCTAGGGCTCGAGGAGGCTCTGGAAACACCATATATTTT.

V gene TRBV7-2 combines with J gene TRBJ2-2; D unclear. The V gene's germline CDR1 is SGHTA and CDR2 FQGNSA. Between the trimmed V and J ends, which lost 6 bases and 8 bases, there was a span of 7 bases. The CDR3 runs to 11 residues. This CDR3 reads CASSKRGELFF. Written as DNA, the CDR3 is TGTGCCAGCAGTAAACGGGGGGAGCTGTTTTTT.

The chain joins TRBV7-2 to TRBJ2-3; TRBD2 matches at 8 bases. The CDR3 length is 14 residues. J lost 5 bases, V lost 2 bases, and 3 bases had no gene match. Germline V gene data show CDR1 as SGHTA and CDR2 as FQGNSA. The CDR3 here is CASSLSGGVDTQYF. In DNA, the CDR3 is TGTGCCAGCAGCTTATCCGGGGGGGTAGATACGCAGTATTTT.

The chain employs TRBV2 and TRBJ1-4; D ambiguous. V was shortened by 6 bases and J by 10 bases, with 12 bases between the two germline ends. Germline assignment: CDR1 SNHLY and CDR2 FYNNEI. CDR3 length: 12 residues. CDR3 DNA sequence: TGTGCCAGCAGCGACACGGATGGAAAACTGTTTTTT. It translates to CASSDTDGKLFF.

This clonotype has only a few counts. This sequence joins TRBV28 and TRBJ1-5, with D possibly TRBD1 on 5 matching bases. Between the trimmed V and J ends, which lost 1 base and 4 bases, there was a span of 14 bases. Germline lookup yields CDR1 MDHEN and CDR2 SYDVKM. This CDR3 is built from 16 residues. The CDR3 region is CASSLFGQGGNQPQHF. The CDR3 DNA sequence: TGTGCCAGCAGTTTATTCGGGCAGGGTGGGAATCAGCCCCAGCATTTT.